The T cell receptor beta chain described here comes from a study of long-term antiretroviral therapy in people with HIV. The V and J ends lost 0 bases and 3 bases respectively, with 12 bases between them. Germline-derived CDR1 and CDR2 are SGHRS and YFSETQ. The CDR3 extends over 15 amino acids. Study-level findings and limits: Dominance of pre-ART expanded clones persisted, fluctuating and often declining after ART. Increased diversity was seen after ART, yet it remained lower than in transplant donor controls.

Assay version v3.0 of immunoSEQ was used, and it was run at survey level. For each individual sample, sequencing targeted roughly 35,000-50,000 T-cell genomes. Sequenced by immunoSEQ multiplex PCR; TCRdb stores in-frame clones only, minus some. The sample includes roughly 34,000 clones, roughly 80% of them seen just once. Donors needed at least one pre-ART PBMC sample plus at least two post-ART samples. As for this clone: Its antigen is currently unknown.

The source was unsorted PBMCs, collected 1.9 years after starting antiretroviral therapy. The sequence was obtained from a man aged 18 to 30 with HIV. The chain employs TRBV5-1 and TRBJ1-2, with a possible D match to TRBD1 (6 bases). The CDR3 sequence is CASSLVFGGHYGYTF. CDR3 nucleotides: TGCGCCAGCAGCTTGGTATTTGGGGGCCACTATGGCTACACCTTC.